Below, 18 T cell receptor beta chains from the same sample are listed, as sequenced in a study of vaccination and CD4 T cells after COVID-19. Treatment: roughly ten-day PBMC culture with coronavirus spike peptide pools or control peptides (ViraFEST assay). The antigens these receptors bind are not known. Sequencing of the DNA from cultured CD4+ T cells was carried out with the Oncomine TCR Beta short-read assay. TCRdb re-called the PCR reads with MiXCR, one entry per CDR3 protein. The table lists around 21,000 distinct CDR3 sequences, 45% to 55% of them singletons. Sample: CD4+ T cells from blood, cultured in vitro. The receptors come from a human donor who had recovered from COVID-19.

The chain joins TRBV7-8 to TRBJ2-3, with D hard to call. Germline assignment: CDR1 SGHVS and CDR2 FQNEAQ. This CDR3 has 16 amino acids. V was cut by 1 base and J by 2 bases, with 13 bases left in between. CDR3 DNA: TGTGCCAGCAGCTTAGACGGTCAGCTCCTCACAGATACGCAGTATTTT. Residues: CASSLDGQLLTDTQYF.

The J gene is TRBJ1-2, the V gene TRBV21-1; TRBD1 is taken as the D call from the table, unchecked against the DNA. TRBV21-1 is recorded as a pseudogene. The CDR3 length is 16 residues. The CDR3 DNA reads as TGTGCCAGCAGCAAAAACAGGGGGCGGATTCACTATGGCTACACCTTC. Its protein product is CASSKNRGRIHYGYTF.

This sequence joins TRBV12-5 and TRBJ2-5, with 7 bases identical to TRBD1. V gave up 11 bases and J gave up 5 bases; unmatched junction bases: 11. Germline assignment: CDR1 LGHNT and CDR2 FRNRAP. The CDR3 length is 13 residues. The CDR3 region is CACMKGAGETQYF. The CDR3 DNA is TGTGCTTGCATGAAGGGGGCCGGGGAGACCCAGTACTTC. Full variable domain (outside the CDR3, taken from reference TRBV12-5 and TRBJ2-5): DARVTQTPRHKVTEMGQEVTMRCQPILGHNTVFWYRQTMMQGLELLAYFRNRAPLDDSGMPKDRFSAEMPDATLATLKIQPSEPRDSAVYFCACMKGAGETQYFGPGTRLLVL.

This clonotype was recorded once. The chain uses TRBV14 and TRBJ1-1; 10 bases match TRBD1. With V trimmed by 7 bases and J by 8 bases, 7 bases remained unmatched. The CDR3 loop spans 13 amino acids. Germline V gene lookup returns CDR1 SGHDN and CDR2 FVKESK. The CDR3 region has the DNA TGTGCCAGCATGCGGACAGGGGGGACCGAAGCTTTCTTT. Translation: CASMRTGGTEAFF.

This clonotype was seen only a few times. Here the CDR3 DNA reads TGTGCCAGCAGCCAAGATACGGGGAGCTATGGCTACACCTTC. Its translation is CASSQDTGSYGYTF. The gene calls are TRBV14 and TRBJ1-2; D is ambiguous. Trimming took off 0 bases at V and 4 bases at J, with 9 bases between the two ends. Germline V gene data show CDR1 as SGHDN and CDR2 as FVKESK. CDR3 length: 14 residues.

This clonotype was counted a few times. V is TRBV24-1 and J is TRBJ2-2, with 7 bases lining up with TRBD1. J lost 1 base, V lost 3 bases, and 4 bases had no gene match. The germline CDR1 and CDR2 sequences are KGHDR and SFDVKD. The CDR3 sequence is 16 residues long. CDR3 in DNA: TGTGCCACCAGTGATCCAAGACAGGGGAACACCGGGGAGCTGTTTTTT. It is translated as CATSDPRQGNTGELFF.

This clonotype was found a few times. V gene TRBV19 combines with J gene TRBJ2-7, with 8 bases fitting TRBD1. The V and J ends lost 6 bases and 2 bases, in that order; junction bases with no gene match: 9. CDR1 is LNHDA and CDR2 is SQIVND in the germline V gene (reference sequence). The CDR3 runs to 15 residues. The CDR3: CASSFGQGRAYEQYF. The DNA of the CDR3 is TGTGCCAGTAGCTTTGGACAGGGAAGGGCCTACGAGCAGTACTTC.

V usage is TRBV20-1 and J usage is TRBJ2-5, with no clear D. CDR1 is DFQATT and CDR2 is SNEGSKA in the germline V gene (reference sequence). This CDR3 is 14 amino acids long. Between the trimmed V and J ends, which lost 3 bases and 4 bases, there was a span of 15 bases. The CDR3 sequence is CSASRSTGLETQYF. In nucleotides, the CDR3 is TGCAGTGCTAGCAGGTCAACGGGTCTAGAGACCCAGTACTTC.

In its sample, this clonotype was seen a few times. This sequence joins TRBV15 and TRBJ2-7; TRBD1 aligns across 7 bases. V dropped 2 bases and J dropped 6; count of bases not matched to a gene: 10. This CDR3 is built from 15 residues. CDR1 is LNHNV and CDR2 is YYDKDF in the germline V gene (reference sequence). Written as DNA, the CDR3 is TGTGCCACCAGCAGATCCGGGACAGCCCCAAGCGAGCAGTACTTC. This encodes CATSRSGTAPSEQYF.

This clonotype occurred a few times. CDR3 region: CASSHGGSSYNSPLHF. The CDR3 nucleotides read TGTGCCAGTAGCCATGGTGGGAGCTCCTATAATTCACCCCTCCACTTT. The chain is built from TRBV19 and TRBJ1-6; D uncertain. Germline V gives CDR1 LNHDA, CDR2 SQIVND (reference sequence). V was shortened by 6 bases and J by 0 bases, with 12 bases between the two germline ends. The CDR3 has 16 residues.

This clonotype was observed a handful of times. CDR3 in DNA: TGTGCCAGCTCACAAGGACAGGGAAGCACTGAAGCTTTCTTT. This sequence encodes CASSQGQGSTEAFF. The chain recombines TRBV18 with TRBJ1-1, with 8 bases lining up with TRBD1. Trimming removed 4 bases from V and 4 bases from J; junction bases left unmatched: 5. CDR1 and CDR2 from the germline V gene are KGHSH and LQKENI. The CDR3 has 14 residues.

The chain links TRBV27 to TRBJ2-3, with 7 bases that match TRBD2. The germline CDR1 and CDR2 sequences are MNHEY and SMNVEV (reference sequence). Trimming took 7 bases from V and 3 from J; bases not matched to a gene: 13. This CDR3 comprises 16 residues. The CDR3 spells CASTAGAFDGTDTQYF. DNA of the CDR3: TGTGCCAGCACTGCGGGAGCGTTCGATGGGACAGATACGCAGTATTTT.

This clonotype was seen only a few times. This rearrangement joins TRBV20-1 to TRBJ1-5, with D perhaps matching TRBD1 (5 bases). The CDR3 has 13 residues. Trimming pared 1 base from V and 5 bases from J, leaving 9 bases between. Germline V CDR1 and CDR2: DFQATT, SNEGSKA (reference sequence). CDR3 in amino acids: CSARGDGDQPQHF. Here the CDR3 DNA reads TGCAGTGCTAGAGGGGACGGGGATCAGCCCCAGCATTTT.

CDR3 coding DNA: TGTGCCAGCAGTTTTAAAGGGACAGGGGATTATGGCTACACCTTC. This translates into CASSFKGTGDYGYTF. This chain joins TRBV12-3 or TRBV12-4 and TRBJ1-2; TRBD1 matches 10 bases. Trimming cost V 3 bases and J 5 bases; bases outside gene matches: 6. The CDR3 is 15 residues long.

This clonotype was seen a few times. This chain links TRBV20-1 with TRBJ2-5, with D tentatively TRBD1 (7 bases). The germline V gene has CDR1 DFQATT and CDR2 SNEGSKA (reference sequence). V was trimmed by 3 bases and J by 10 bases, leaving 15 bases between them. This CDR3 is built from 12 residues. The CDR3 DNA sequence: TGCAGTGCTAGGAGCCAGGGGGACTTCCAGTACTTC. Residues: CSARSQGDFQYF.

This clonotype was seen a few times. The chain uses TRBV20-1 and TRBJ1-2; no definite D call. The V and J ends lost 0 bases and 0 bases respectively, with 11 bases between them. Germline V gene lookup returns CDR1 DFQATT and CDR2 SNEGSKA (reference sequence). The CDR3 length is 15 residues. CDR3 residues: CSARDPQTSNYGYTF. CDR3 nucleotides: TGCAGTGCTAGAGATCCCCAGACCTCTAACTATGGCTACACCTTC.

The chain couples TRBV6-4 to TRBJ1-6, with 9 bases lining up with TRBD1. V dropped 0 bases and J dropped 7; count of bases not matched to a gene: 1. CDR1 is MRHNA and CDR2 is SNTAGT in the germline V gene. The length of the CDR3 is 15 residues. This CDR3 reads CASSDSTGGNSPLHF. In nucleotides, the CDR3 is TGTGCCAGCAGTGACTCGACAGGGGGGAATTCACCCCTCCACTTT.

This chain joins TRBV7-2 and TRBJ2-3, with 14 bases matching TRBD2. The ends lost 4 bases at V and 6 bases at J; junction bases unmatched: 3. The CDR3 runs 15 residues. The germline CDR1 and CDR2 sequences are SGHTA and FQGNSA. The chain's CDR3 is CASSSTSGRGDTQYF. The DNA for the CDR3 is TGTGCCAGCAGCTCGACTAGCGGGAGGGGGGATACGCAGTATTTT. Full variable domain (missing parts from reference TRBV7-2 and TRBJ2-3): GAGVSQSPSNKVTEKGKDVELRCDPISGHTALYWYRQSLGQGLEFLIYFQGNSAPDKSGLPSDRFSAERTGGSVSTLTIQRTQQEDSAVYLCASSSTSGRGDTQYFGPGTRLTVL.